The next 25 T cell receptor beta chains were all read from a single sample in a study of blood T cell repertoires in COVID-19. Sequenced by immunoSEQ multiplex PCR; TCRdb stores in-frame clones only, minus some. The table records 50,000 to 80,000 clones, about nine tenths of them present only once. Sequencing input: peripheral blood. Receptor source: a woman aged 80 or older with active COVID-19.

CDR3 protein: CASSTAAARLAGAPYEQYF. The CDR3 DNA is TGTGCCAGCAGTACCGCCGCCGCCCGGCTAGCGGGAGCCCCCTACGAGCAGTACTTC. The rearrangement links TRBV28 to TRBJ2-7, with 10 bases matching TRBD2. Trimming cost V 5 bases and J 2 bases; bases outside gene matches: 18. This CDR3 is built from 19 residues. Germline-derived CDR1 and CDR2 are MDHEN and SYDVKM.

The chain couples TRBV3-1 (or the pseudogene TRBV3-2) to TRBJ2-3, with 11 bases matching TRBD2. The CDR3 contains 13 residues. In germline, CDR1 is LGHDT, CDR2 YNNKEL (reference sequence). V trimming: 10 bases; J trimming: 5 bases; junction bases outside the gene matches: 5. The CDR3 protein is CATTGTSGDTQYF. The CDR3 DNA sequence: TGTGCCACCACCGGGACTAGCGGAGATACGCAGTATTTT.

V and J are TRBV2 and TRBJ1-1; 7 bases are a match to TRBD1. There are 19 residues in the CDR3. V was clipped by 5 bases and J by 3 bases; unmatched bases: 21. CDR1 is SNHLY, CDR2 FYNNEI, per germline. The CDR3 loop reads CASSSAPWTGALGDTEAFF. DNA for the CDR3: TGTGCCAGCAGTTCGGCCCCCTGGACAGGAGCCTTGGGGGACACTGAAGCTTTCTTT.

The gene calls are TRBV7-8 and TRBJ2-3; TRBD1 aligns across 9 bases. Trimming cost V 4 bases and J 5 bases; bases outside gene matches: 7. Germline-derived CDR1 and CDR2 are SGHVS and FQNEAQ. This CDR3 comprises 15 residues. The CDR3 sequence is CASSSGTGFGDTQYF. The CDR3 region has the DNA TGTGCCAGCAGCTCCGGGACAGGGTTCGGAGATACGCAGTATTTT.

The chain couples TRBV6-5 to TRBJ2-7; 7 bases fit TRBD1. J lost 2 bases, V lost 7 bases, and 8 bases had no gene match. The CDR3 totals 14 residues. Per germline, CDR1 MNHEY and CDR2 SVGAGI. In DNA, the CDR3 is TGTGCCAGCACCTACGGGACAGAGACCTACGAGCAGTACTTC. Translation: CASTYGTETYEQYF.

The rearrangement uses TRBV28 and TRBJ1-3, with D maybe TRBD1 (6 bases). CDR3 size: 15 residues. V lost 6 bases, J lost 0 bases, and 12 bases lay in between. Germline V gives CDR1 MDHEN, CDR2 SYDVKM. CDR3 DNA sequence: TGTGCCAGCAGGTCCAGGGGCTACTCTGGAAACACCATATATTTT. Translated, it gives CASRSRGYSGNTIYF.

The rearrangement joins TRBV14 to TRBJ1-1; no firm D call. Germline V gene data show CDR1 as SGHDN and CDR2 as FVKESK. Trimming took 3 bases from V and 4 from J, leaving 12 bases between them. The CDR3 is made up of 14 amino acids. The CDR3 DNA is TGTGCCAGCAGCCACACGAGGGCATCCACTGAAGCTTTCTTT. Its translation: CASSHTRASTEAFF. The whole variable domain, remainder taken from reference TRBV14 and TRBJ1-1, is EAGVTQFPSHSVIEKGQTVTLRCDPISGHDNLYWYRRVMGKEIKFLLHFVKESKQDESGMPNNRFLAERTGGTYSTLKVQPAELEDSGVYFCASSHTRASTEAFFGQGTRLTVV.

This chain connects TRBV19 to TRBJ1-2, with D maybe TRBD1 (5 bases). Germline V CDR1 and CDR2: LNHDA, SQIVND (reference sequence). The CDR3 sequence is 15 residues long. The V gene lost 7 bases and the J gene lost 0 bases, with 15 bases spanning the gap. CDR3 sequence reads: CASTHLGEANYGYTF. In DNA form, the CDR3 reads TGTGCCAGTACCCACCTAGGGGAAGCTAACTATGGCTACACCTTC.

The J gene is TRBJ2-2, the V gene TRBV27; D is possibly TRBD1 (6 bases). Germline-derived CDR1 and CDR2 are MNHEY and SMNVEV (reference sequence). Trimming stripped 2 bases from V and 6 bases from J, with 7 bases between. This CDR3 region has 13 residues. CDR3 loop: CASSLAGAGELFF. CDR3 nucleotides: TGTGCCAGCAGTTTAGCAGGGGCCGGGGAGCTGTTTTTT.

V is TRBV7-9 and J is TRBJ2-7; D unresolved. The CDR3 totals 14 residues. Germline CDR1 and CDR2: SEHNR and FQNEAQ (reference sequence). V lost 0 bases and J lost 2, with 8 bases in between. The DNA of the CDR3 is TGTGCCAGCAGCTTAGCGCCAGAAGCCTACGAGCAGTACTTC. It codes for CASSLAPEAYEQYF.

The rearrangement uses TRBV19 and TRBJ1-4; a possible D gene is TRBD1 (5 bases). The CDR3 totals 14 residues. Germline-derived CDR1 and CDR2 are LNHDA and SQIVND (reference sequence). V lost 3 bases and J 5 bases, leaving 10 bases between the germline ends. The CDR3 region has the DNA TGTGCCAGTAGTATGGGGCAGCTGAATGAAAAACTGTTTTTT. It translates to CASSMGQLNEKLFF.

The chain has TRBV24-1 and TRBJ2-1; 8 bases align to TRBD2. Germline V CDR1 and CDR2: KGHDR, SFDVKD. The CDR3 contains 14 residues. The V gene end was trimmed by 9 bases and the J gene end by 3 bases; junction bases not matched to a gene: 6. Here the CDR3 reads CATAIAGSYNEQFF. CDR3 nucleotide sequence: TGTGCCACCGCCATAGCGGGGAGCTACAATGAGCAGTTCTTC.

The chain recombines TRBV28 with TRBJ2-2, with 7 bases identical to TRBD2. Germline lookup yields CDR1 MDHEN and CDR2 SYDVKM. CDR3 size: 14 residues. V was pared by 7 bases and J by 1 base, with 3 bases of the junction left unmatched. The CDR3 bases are TGTGCCAGCAACGCGGGAGTGAACACCGGGGAGCTGTTTTTT. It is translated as CASNAGVNTGELFF.

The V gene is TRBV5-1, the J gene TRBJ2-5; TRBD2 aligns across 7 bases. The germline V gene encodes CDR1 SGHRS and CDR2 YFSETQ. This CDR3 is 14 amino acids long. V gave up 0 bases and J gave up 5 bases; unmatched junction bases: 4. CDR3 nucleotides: TGCGCCAGCAGCTTGGAGGCGGGGGAGGAGACCCAGTACTTC. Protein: CASSLEAGEETQYF.

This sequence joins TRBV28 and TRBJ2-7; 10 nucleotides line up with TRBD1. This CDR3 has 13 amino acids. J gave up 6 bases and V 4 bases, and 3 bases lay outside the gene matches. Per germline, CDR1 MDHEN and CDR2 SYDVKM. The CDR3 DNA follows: TGTGCCAGCAGTTCCGGGGACAGGGGCGAGCAGTACGTC. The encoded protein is CASSSGDRGEQYV.

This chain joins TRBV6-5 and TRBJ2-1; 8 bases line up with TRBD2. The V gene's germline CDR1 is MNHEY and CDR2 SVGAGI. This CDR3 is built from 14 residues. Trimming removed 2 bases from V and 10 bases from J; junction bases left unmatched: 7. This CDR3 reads CASSYRAGVGEQFF. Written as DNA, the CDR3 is TGTGCCAGCAGTTACCGAGCGGGAGTAGGGGAGCAGTTCTTC.

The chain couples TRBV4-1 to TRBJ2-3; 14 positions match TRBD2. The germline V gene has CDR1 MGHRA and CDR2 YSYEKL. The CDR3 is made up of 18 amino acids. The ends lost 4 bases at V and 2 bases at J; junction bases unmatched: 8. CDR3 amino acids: CASSRGPGLAGDTDTQYF. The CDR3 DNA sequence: TGCGCCAGCAGCCGCGGCCCGGGACTAGCGGGGGACACAGATACGCAGTATTTT.

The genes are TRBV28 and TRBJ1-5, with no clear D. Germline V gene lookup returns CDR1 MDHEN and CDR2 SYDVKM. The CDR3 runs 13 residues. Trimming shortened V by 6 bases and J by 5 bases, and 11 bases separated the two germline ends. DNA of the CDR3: TGTGCCAGCAGCATCGAGGGTCATCAGCCCCAGCATTTT. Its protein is CASSIEGHQPQHF.

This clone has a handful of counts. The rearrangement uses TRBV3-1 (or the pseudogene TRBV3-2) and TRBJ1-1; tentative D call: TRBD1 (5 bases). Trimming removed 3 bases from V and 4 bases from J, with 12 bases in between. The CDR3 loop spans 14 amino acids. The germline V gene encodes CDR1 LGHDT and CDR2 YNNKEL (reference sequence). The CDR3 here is CASSQALQGTEAFF. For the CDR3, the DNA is TGTGCCAGCAGCCAGGCTCTTCAGGGCACTGAAGCTTTCTTT.

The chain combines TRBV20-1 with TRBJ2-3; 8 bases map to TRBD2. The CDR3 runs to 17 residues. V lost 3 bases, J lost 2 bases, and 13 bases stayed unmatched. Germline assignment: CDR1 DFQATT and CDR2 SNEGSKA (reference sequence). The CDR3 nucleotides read TGCAGTGCTAGTTCCGGGAGGGCCAGCAGGGTCACAGATACGCAGTATTTT. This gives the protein CSASSGRASRVTDTQYF.

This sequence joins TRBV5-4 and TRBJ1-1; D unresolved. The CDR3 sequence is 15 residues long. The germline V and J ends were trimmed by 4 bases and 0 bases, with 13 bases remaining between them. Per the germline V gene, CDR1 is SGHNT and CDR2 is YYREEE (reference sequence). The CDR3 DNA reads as TGTGCCAGCAGCACCCTGGAGGGCCTGAACACTGAAGCTTTCTTT. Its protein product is CASSTLEGLNTEAFF.

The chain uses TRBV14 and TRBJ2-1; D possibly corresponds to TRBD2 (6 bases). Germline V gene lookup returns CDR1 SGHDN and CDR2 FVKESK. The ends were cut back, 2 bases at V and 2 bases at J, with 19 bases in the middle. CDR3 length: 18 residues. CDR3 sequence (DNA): TGTGCCAGCAGCCAACCCGGCGCGGGGACTCGAACCTACAATGAGCAGTTCTTC. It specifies CASSQPGAGTRTYNEQFF.

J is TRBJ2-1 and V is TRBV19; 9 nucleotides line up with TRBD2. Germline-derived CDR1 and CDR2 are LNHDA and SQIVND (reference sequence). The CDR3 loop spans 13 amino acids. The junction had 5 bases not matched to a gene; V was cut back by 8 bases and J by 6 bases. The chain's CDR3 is CASRLADVNEQFF. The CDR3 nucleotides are TGTGCCAGTCGACTAGCGGATGTCAATGAGCAGTTCTTC.

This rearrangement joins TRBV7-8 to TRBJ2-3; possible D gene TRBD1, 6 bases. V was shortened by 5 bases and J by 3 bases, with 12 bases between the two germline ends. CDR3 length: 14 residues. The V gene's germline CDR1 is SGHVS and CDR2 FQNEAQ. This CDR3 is CASSPRTVTDTQYF. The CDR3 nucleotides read TGTGCCAGCAGCCCAAGGACAGTAACAGATACGCAGTATTTT.

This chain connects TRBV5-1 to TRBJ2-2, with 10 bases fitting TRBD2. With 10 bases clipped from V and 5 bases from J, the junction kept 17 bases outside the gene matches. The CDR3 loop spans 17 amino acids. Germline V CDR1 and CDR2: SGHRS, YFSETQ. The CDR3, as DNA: TGCGCCGTCCGGGTTGGGACTAGCGTCGGAGGGACCGGGGAGCTGTTTTTT. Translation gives CAVRVGTSVGGTGELFF.